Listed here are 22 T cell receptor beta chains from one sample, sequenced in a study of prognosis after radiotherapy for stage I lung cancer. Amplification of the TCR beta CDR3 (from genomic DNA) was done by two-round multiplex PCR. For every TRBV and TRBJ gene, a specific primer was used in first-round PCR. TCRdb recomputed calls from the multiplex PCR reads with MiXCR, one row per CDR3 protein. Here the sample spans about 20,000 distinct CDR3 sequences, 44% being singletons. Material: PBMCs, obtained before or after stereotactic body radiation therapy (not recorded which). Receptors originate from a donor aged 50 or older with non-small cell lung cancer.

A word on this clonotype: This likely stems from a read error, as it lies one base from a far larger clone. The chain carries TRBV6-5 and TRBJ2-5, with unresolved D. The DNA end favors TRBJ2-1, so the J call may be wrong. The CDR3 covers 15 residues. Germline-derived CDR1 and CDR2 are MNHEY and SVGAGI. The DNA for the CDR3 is TGTGCCAGCAGTTACCTCTCTAGTGGTGGCGATGAGCAGTTCTTC. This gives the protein CASSYLSSGGDEQFF.

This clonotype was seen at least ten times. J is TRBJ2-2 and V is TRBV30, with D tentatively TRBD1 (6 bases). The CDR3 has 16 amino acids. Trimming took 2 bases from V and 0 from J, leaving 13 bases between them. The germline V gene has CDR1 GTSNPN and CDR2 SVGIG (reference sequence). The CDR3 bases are TGTGCCTGGAGTCCTGCTCCAGGGGCGAACACCGGGGAGCTGTTTTTT. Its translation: CAWSPAPGANTGELFF. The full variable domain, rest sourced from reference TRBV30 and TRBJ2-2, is SQTIHQWPATLVQPVGSPLSLECTVEGTSNPNLYWYRQAAGRGLQLLFYSVGIGQISSEVPQNLSASRPQDRQFILSSKKLLLSDSGFYLCAWSPAPGANTGELFFGEGSRLTVL.

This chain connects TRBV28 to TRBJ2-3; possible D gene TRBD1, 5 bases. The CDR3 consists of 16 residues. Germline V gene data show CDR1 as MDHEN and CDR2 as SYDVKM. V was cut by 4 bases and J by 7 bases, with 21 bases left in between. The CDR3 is CASSSPYRPASYTQYF. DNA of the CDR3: TGTGCCAGCAGTTCGCCGTACAGGCCCGCATCATATACGCAGTATTTT.

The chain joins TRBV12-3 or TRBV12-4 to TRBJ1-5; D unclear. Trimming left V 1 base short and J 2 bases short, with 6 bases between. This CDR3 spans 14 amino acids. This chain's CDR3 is CASSLVAGNQPQHF. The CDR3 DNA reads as TGTGCCAGCAGTTTAGTGGCAGGCAATCAGCCCCAGCATTTT.

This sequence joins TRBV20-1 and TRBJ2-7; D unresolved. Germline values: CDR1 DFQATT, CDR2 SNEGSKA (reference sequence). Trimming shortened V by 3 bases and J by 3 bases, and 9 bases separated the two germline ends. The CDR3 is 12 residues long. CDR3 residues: CSASGRGYEQYF. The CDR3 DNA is TGCAGTGCTAGCGGCCGAGGCTACGAGCAGTACTTC.

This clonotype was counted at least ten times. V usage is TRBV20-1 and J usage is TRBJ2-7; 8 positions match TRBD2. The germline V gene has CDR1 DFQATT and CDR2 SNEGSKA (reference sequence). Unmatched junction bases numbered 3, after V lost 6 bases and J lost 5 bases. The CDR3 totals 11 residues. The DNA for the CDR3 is TGCAGTGCCGGAGCGGGAGACGAGCAGTACTTC. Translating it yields CSAGAGDEQYF.

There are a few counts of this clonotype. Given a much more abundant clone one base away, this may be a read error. The CDR3 sequence: CASSVEGEHQPQHF. Here the CDR3 DNA reads TGTGCCAGCAGCGTAGAGGGGGAGCACCAGCCCCAGCATTTT. The chain joins TRBV9 to TRBJ1-5; D is possibly TRBD1 (6 bases). CDR3 length equals 14 residues. CDR1 SGDLS and CDR2 YYNGEE come from the germline V gene. Trimming took 0 bases from V and 7 from J, leaving 11 bases between them.

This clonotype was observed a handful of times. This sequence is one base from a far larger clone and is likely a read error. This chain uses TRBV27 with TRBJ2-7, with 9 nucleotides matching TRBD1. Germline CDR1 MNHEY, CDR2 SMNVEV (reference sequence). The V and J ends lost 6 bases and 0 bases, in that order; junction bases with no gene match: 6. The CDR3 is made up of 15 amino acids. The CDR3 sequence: CASSRDRGYSYEQYF. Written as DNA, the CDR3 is TGTGCCAGCAGCAGAGACAGGGGGTACTCCTACGAGCAGTACTTC.

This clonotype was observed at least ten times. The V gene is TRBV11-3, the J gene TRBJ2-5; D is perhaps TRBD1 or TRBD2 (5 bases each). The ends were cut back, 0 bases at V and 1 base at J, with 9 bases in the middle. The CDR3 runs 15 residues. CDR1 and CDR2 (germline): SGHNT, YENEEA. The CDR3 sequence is CASSLDGGSQETQYF. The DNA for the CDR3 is TGTGCCAGCAGCTTAGATGGGGGTTCCCAAGAGACCCAGTACTTC.

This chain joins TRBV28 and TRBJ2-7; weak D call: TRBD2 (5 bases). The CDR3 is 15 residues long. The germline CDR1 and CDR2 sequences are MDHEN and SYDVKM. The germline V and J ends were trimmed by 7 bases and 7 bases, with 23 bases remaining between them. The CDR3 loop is CASIPHLVGGGEQYF. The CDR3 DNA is TGTGCCAGCATCCCCCATTTAGTGGGTGGAGGAGAGCAGTACTTC.

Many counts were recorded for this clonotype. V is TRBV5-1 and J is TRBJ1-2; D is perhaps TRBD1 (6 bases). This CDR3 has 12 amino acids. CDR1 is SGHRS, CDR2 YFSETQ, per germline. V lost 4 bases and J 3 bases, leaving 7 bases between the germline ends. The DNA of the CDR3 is TGCGCCAGCAGCCCAGGGGACTATGGCTACACCTTC. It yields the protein CASSPGDYGYTF.

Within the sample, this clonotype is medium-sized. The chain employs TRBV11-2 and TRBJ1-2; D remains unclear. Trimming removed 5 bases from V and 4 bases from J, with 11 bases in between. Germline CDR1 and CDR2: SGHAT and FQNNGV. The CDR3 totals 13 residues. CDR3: CASSGLRTYGYTF. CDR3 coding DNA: TGTGCCAGCAGCGGATTACGTACCTATGGCTACACCTTC.

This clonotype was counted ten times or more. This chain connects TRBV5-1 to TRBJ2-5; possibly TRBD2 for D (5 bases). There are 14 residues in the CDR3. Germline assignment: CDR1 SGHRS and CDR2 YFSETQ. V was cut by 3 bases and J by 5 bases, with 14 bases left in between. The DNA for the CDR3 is TGCGCCAGCAGCTCCCGAAGCTCGGGGGAGACCCAGTACTTC. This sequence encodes CASSSRSSGETQYF.

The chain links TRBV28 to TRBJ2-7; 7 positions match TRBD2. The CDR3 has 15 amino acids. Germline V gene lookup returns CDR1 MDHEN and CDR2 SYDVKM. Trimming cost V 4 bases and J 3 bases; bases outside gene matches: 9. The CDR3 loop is CASSSRRGTIYEQYF. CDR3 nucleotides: TGTGCCAGCAGTTCCAGGCGGGGGACTATCTACGAGCAGTACTTC.

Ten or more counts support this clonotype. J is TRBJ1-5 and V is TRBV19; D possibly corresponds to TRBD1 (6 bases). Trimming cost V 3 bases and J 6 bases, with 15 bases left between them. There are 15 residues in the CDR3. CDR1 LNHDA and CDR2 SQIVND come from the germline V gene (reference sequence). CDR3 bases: TGTGCCAGTAGTATTCCGGGACAATTTATTCAGCCCCAGCATTTT. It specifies CASSIPGQFIQPQHF. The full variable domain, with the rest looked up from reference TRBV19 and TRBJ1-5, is DGGITQSPKYLFRKEGQNVTLSCEQNLNHDAMYWYRQDPGQGLRLIYYSQIVNDFQKGDIAEGYSVSREKKESFPLTVTSAQKNPTAFYLCASSIPGQFIQPQHFGDGTRLSIL.

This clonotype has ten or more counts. This CDR3 reads CSARVLDNEQFF. The CDR3 DNA reads TGCAGTGCTAGAGTTTTGGACAATGAGCAGTTCTTC. The chain carries TRBV20-1 and TRBJ2-1, with D hard to call. The CDR3 contains 12 residues. Germline V gene lookup returns CDR1 DFQATT and CDR2 SNEGSKA (reference sequence). V was clipped by 1 base and J by 5 bases, with 6 bases between them.

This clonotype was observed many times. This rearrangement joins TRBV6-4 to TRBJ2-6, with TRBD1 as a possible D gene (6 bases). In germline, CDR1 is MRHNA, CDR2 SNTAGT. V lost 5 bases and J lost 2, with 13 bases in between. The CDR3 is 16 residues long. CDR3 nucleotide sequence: TGTGCCAGCAGTCAAGTCTGGACAGCTGGGGCCAACGTCCTGACTTTC. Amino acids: CASSQVWTAGANVLTF.

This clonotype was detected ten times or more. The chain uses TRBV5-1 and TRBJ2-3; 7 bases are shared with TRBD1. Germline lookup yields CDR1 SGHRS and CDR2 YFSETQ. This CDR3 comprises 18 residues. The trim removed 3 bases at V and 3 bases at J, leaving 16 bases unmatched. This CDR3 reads CASSWPVGTDTFTDTQYF. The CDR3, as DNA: TGCGCCAGCAGCTGGCCCGTGGGGACAGACACTTTTACAGATACGCAGTATTTT. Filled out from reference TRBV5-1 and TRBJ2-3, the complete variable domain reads KAGVTQTPRYLIKTRGQQVTLSCSPISGHRSVSWYQQTPGQGLQFLFEYFSETQRNKGNFPGRFSGRQFSNSRSEMNVSTLELGDSALYLCASSWPVGTDTFTDTQYFGPGTRLTVL.

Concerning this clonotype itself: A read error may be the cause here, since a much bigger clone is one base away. In DNA form, the CDR3 reads TGTGCCAGCGGGCAGGGCCTCCAAGAGACCCAGTACTTC. Amino acids: CASGQGLQETQYF. The genes are TRBV7-9 and TRBJ2-5, with D possibly matching TRBD1 (5 bases). Per the germline V gene, CDR1 is SEHNR and CDR2 is FQNEAQ (reference sequence). V gave up 8 bases and J gave up 1 base, with 11 bases separating them. This CDR3 spans 13 amino acids.

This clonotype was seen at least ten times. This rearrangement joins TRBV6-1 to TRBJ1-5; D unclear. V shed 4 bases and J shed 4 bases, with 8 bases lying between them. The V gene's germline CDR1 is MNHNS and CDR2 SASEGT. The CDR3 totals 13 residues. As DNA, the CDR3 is TGTGCCAGCAGTGGGACGGAAAATCAGCCCCAGCATTTT. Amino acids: CASSGTENQPQHF.

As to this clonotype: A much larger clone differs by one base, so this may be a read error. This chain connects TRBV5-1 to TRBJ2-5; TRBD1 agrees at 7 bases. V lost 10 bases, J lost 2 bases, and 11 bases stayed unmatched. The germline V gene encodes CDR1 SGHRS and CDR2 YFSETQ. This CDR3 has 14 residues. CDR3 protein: CAGTGTENQETQYF. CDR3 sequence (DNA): TGCGCCGGCACCGGGACAGAGAATCAAGAGACCCAGTACTTC. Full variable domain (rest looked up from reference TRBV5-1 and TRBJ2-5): KAGVTQTPRYLIKTRGQQVTLSCSPISGHRSVSWYQQTPGQGLQFLFEYFSETQRNKGNFPGRFSGRQFSNSRSEMNVSTLELGDSALYLCAGTGTENQETQYFGPGTRLLVL.

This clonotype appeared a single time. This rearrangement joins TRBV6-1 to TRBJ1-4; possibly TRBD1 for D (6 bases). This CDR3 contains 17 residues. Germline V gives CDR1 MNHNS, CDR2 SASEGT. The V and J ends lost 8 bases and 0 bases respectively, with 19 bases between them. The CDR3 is CASFKRGALATNEKLFF. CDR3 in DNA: TGTGCCAGCTTTAAGCGGGGGGCTCTTGCAACTAATGAAAAACTGTTTTTT.